This T cell receptor beta chain was recorded in a study of metastatic and nonmetastatic thyroid tumors. For the study at large: Malignant and benign thyroid patients had repertoires compared in peripheral blood and tumor or nodule tissue.

Study-level results: Reports indicated that malignant thyroid tumors showed significantly higher TCR beta diversity than benign nodules did, in blood and tumor.

Thyroid surgery took place with no prior treatment in any patient. On this clone itself: Its specificity is unknown. The sample carries other DNA sequences with the same CDR3.

Source study methods: A classifier for distant metastasis in papillary thyroid cancer was constructed using CDR3 differences observed across clinicopathological groups. TCRdb reanalyzed the PCR reads via MiXCR. The V and J calls and clone size are TCRdb's, not the authors'. The sample contains almost 70,000 clones, approximately 15% of which appear only once. This CDR3 spans 15 amino acids. CDR1 and CDR2 (germline): SGDLS, YYNGEE. V dropped 2 bases and J dropped 2 bases, with 8 bases sitting between them. The genes are TRBV9 and TRBJ2-6; no reliable D call. This sequence originates from a male donor with papillary thyroid cancer or a benign thyroid nodule (not recorded which). Some clones in this sample may be carry-over from other donors' samples. The sequencing sample was made of blood. CDR3 bases: TGTGCCAGCAGCGTCACGGACCCTGGGGCCAACGTCCTGACTTTC. Protein sequence: CASSVTDPGANVLTF.